A single sample is the source of the 11 T cell receptor beta chains below, sequenced in a study of vaccination effects on CD4 cells after COVID-19. Assay used: immunoSEQ multiplex PCR; TCRdb lists only in-frame clones, some missing. The sample carries about 34,000 clones, roughly four fifths recorded once. With around ten days of culture completed, CD4+ T cells were isolated. PCR-confirmed SARS-CoV-2 infection occurred in the person between March and December 2020. As their vaccination, participants received two doses of either BNT162b2 or mRNA-1273. Their antigens are not known. The sample was CD4+ T cells from PBMCs cultured without peptide, taken after COVID-19 vaccination. The receptors originated from a human donor who had a prior SARS-CoV-2 infection.

The J gene is TRBJ1-4, the V gene TRBV7-2; D call uncertain. The CDR3 has 16 residues. Looked up from germline, CDR1 is SGHTA and CDR2 is FQGNSA. With 6 bases removed from V and 1 base from J, the gap between germline ends came to 15 bases. Written as DNA, the CDR3 is TGTGCCAGCAGGCGAGGATGGGCCGAAACTAATGAAAAACTGTTTTTT. The encoded protein is CASRRGWAETNEKLFF.

V and J are TRBV10-3 and TRBJ1-2, with 9 nucleotides matching TRBD1. The CDR3 is 15 residues long. Germline V gene lookup returns CDR1 ENHRY and CDR2 SYGVKD. V lost 2 bases to trimming and J lost 8 bases; unmatched junction nucleotides: 9. The CDR3, as DNA: TGTGCCATCAGTGAGAACCGACAGGGGGATAGGGGCTACACCTTC. Translated, it gives CAISENRQGDRGYTF.

The rearrangement joins TRBV7-9 to TRBJ1-3; D possibly corresponds to TRBD1 (6 bases). CDR3 length equals 14 residues. Germline CDR1 reads SEHNR; CDR2 reads FQNEAQ (reference sequence). V lost 3 bases, J lost 0 bases, and 6 bases lay in between. The CDR3 sequence is CASSLDSSGNTIYF. The CDR3 coding sequence is TGTGCCAGCAGCTTGGACAGCTCTGGAAACACCATATATTTT.

V is TRBV5-1 and J is TRBJ2-3; perhaps TRBD1 as D (6 bases). V lost 7 bases and J 2 bases, leaving 14 bases between the germline ends. Germline V lookup: CDR1 SGHRS, CDR2 YFSETQ. The length of the CDR3 is 14 residues. The CDR3 here is CASLRDTATDTQYF. CDR3 DNA sequence: TGCGCCAGCCTCCGGGACACTGCCACAGATACGCAGTATTTT.

V and J are TRBV6-2 or TRBV6-3 and TRBJ1-1, with 11 bases aligning to TRBD1. CDR1 and CDR2 (germline): MNHEY, SVGEGT. CDR3 length: 16 residues. The junction had 8 bases not matched to a gene; V was cut back by 4 bases and J by 4 bases. The CDR3 loop reads CASSSWTGGRGTEAFF. CDR3 coding DNA: TGTGCCAGCAGTTCGTGGACAGGGGGCCGGGGCACTGAAGCTTTCTTT.

The V call is TRBV3-1 (or the pseudogene TRBV3-2), the J call TRBJ2-2; TRBD2 agrees at 8 bases. The CDR3 has 15 amino acids. Losses at the gene ends were 4 bases for V and 5 bases for J; bases not matched to a gene: 6. Germline V lookup: CDR1 LGHDT, CDR2 YNNKEL (reference sequence). In nucleotides, the CDR3 is TGTGCCAGCAGCCGCGGGGGGCAAGGGACCGGGGAGCTGTTTTTT. Protein product: CASSRGGQGTGELFF.

The J gene is TRBJ1-1, the V gene TRBV18, with 10 bases lining up with TRBD1. Germline V lookup: CDR1 KGHSH, CDR2 LQKENI. The V segment lost 1 base and the J segment 6 bases; nucleotides outside the gene matches: 8. The CDR3 spans 16 residues. CDR3 sequence: CASSPRGQGVFAEAFF. CDR3 in DNA: TGTGCCAGCTCACCACGAGGACAGGGGGTTTTCGCTGAAGCTTTCTTT.

This clone was detected only once. The chain carries TRBV2 and TRBJ2-2; 12 bases map to TRBD2. The germline V gene encodes CDR1 SNHLY and CDR2 FYNNEI. The CDR3 has 16 residues. J gave up 6 bases and V 3 bases, and 5 bases lay outside the gene matches. The CDR3 nucleotides read TGTGCCAGCAGTGACCGACTAGCGGGAGTGGCCGGGGAGCTGTTTTTT. Amino acid sequence: CASSDRLAGVAGELFF.

V and J are TRBV20-1 and TRBJ2-1; D may be TRBD2 (7 bases). CDR3 size: 16 residues. Trimming took 3 bases from V and 2 from J, leaving 17 bases between them. CDR1 is DFQATT, CDR2 SNEGSKA, per germline (reference sequence). This CDR3 is CSASRGAGATYNEQFF. The CDR3 DNA sequence: TGCAGTGCTAGTAGGGGGGCGGGGGCGACCTACAATGAGCAGTTCTTC.

The V gene is TRBV11-3, the J gene TRBJ2-7; D gene ambiguous. This CDR3 contains 11 residues. Trimming removed 8 bases from V and 6 bases from J, with 11 bases in between. Looked up from germline, CDR1 is SGHNT and CDR2 is YENEEA. DNA of the CDR3: TGTGCCAGCCCTCAGTGGTGCGAGCAGTACTTC. It encodes CASPQWCEQYF.

This chain links TRBV29-1 with TRBJ2-7; 8 bases agree with TRBD1. The CDR3 runs to 13 residues. V lost 6 bases and J lost 3; bases outside the gene matches: 7. The germline V gene encodes CDR1 SQVTM and CDR2 ANQGSEA. CDR3 DNA: TGCAGCGTGTCCGGGACAGGTTTCTACGAGCAGTACTTC. Translating gives CSVSGTGFYEQYF.